This T cell receptor (beta chain) derives from a study of regulatory T cells in long-lasting Graves disease. Whole-study results and caveats: Persistent disease exhibited a predilection for TRBV28, TRBJ1-2 and TRBJ2-5. Newly diagnosed Graves' patients had higher TCR diversity than persistent ones.

Investigators prepared the TCR beta libraries by applying iRepertoire HTBI primers and Arm-PCR of CDR3 regions. MiXCR, run by TCRdb on the multiplex PCR reads, gives a single entry per CDR3 protein. There are around 500,000 distinct CDR3 sequences in the sample; about 16% occur only once, and roughly 25% lies in the top ten. This clonotype was seen at least ten times. Its antigen is unknown. Specified time point: newly diagnosed GD, antithyroid drugs for less than 3 months. Researchers made the TCR library from RNA that was extracted from PBMCs. Patient provenance is recorded as an endocrinology department in Xi'an, China. This CDR3 is built from 15 residues. The V end was cut by 7 bases, the J end by 7 bases, with 20 bases between. The same data also contributed to another study, on T cells in Graves' hyperthyroidism and ophthalmopathy. That work adds: Used for diagnoses were clinical symptoms, serum thyroxine and TRAb, thyroid ultrasound and orbital computed tomography.

The J gene is TRBJ2-1, the V gene TRBV12-3 or TRBV12-4; D uncertain. The starting material was peripheral blood mononuclear cells (PBMCs), obtained at new diagnosis, from a patient treated with antithyroid drugs. The receptor was derived from a middle-aged woman with Graves disease. CDR3 DNA: TGTGCCAGCACCAGTTATTCCGCATACGGGAATGAGCAGTTCTTC. This gives the protein CASTSYSAYGNEQFF.